The rows below give T cell receptor beta chains drawn from one sample of a study of cytomegalovirus exposure and HLA in healthy donors. Sequenced by immunoSEQ multiplex PCR; TCRdb stores in-frame clones only, minus some. The table shows about 240,000 clones, with about 86% occurring only once. Material: PBMCs. The receptors derive from a woman under 40 in good health and CMV-seropositive. Both conserved end residues are part of each CDR3. Each record gives: J gene, V gene, CDR3 protein.

>TRBJ2-6|TRBV10-3
CAISESQRQGSGANVLTF
>TRBJ2-2|TRBV5-1
CASSFPSDTGELFF
>TRBJ1-2|TRBV27
CASSFMGAGDYGYTF
>TRBJ2-5|TRBV7-9
CASSSLAGVYSGETQYF
>TRBJ2-3|TRBV7-8
CASSLRRTVPTDTQYF
>TRBJ2-1|TRBV10-1
CASSEEGERYRYNEQFF
>TRBJ1-2|TRBV2
CASSRRANYGYTF
>TRBJ2-1|TRBV6-1
CASSEVPGWQFF
>TRBJ2-3|TRBV27
CASRPASGRATDTQYF
>TRBJ2-7|TRBV28
CASNRQGRGPGYEQYF
>TRBJ2-5|TRBV7-8
CASSARLAGDVTQYF
>TRBJ2-6|TRBV7-9
CASSRAGAGANVLTF
>TRBJ2-2|TRBV20-1
CSAAATGELFF
>TRBJ1-2|TRBV28
CASTPPGVYYGYTF
>TRBJ2-1|TRBV5-1
CASSLVRGSLNEQFF
>TRBJ1-2|TRBV5-1
CASSPQTVNYGYTF
>TRBJ2-5|TRBV5-6
CASSFRKQGRGTQYF
>TRBJ1-1|TRBV11-3
CASSPPVGGNTEAFF
>TRBJ2-3|TRBV6-5
CASKRSGRWTDTQYF
>TRBJ2-3|TRBV6-5
CASSYSRGPTDTQYF
>TRBJ2-7|TRBV5-6
CASSSPTSGRYEQYF
>TRBJ1-5|TRBV7-2
CASSLVQGGQPQHF
>TRBJ2-7|TRBV7-7
CASSPTGREQYF
>TRBJ2-5|TRBV5-1
CASSRLLDSQETQYF